The 27 T cell receptor beta chains presented below share a single source sample, sequenced in a study of cytomegalovirus exposure and HLA in healthy donors. Profiling relied on immunoSEQ multiplex PCR, and the TCRdb table lists in-frame clones only, not all of them. The table lists approximately 260,000 clones, 65% to 90% of them singletons. Sequences were obtained from PBMCs. These TCRs come from a woman between 18 and 30 years old in good health and CMV-seronegative.

V usage is TRBV7-2 and J usage is TRBJ2-1; 7 bases match TRBD1. CDR1 is SGHTA and CDR2 is FQGNSA in the germline V gene. After removal of 5 bases from V and 0 bases from J, the junction contained 4 bases not matched to a gene. This CDR3 contains 15 residues. The chain's CDR3 is CASSRDSSSYNEQFF. The CDR3 DNA reads TGTGCCAGCAGCCGGGACAGTAGCTCCTACAATGAGCAGTTCTTC.

The rearrangement joins TRBV4-3 to TRBJ1-2; possible D gene TRBD1, 6 bases. The length of the CDR3 is 15 residues. V was clipped by 0 bases and J by 4 bases, with 12 bases between them. CDR1 is LGHNA and CDR2 is YSLEER in the germline V gene. The CDR3 nucleotides are TGCGCCAGCAGCCAAGATCAGGGGACGGGCTATGGCTACACCTTC. Amino acid sequence: CASSQDQGTGYGYTF.

This chain joins TRBV6-1 and TRBJ2-7; 10 bases are a match to TRBD1. This CDR3 has 14 amino acids. V lost 10 bases, J lost 3 bases, and 9 bases stayed unmatched. CDR1 is MNHNS, CDR2 SASEGT, per germline. The CDR3 bases are TGTGCCAACGGCCCCGGGACAGGGGTCTACGAGCAGTACTTC. It translates to CANGPGTGVYEQYF.

The gene calls are TRBV25-1 and TRBJ2-3; a possible D gene is TRBD2 (6 bases). The CDR3 is 14 residues long. V was trimmed by 3 bases and J by 5 bases, leaving 12 bases between them. Germline V gene data show CDR1 as MGHDK and CDR2 as SYGVNS. CDR3 DNA sequence: TGTGCCAGCAGTGATCCGGGAGCTGAAGATACGCAGTATTTT. Translated, it gives CASSDPGAEDTQYF.

On this clone: This CDR3 is also generated by other DNA sequences in the sample. J is TRBJ2-7 and V is TRBV5-1, with TRBD1 matching 8 bases. Looked up from germline, CDR1 is SGHRS and CDR2 is YFSETQ. The V and J ends lost 5 bases and 5 bases, in that order; junction bases with no gene match: 0. The CDR3 loop spans 11 amino acids. Written as DNA, the CDR3 is TGCGCCAGCAGGACAGGGGACGAGCAGTACTTC. Its translation is CASRTGDEQYF.

V usage is TRBV5-1 and J usage is TRBJ2-7; 7 positions match TRBD1. Germline CDR1 SGHRS, CDR2 YFSETQ. The CDR3 is made up of 14 amino acids. V lost 1 base to trimming and J lost 3 bases; unmatched junction nucleotides: 4. In nucleotides, the CDR3 is TGCGCCAGCAGCTTGCCAGGACAGGTCTACGAGCAGTACTTC. Protein: CASSLPGQVYEQYF.

The chain uses TRBV6-1 and TRBJ2-2; no reliable D call. Trimming removed 4 bases from V and 3 bases from J, with 9 bases in between. Germline CDR1 MNHNS, CDR2 SASEGT. The CDR3 loop spans 14 amino acids. The CDR3 loop is CASSAQYYTGELFF. The CDR3 coding sequence is TGTGCCAGCAGTGCGCAGTATTACACCGGGGAGCTGTTTTTT.

The chain uses TRBV6-1 and TRBJ1-2, with D maybe TRBD1 (6 bases). Germline V lookup: CDR1 MNHNS, CDR2 SASEGT. The CDR3 contains 13 residues. V lost 11 bases and J lost 4, with 17 bases in between. CDR3 residues: CAGTNGGVYGYTF. The CDR3 bases are TGTGCCGGCACTAATGGGGGCGTCTATGGCTACACCTTC.

The rearrangement uses TRBV19 and TRBJ2-3, with a weak D call TRBD2 (6 bases). The CDR3 contains 15 residues. The V end was cut by 1 base, the J end by 0 bases, with 8 bases between. The germline gives CDR1 LNHDA, CDR2 SQIVND (reference sequence). Written as DNA, the CDR3 is TGTGCCAGTAGTATAGGGGGGACTAGCACAGATACGCAGTATTTT. It specifies CASSIGGTSTDTQYF. Full variable domain (outside the CDR3, taken from reference TRBV19 and TRBJ2-3): DGGITQSPKYLFRKEGQNVTLSCEQNLNHDAMYWYRQDPGQGLRLIYYSQIVNDFQKGDIAEGYSVSREKKESFPLTVTSAQKNPTAFYLCASSIGGTSTDTQYFGPGTRLTVL.

This sequence joins TRBV9 and TRBJ1-3; a possible D gene is TRBD1 (5 bases). The ends were cut back, 3 bases at V and 0 bases at J, with 10 bases in the middle. The CDR3 spans 15 residues. Germline V lookup: CDR1 SGDLS, CDR2 YYNGEE. This chain's CDR3 is CASSGQRTSGNTIYF. CDR3 sequence (DNA): TGTGCCAGCAGCGGACAGCGAACCTCTGGAAACACCATATATTTT.

The V gene is TRBV6-5, the J gene TRBJ1-1; 7 bases align to TRBD1. The ends lost 2 bases at V and 5 bases at J; junction bases unmatched: 5. Per germline, CDR1 MNHEY and CDR2 SVGAGI. CDR3 size: 14 residues. In nucleotides, the CDR3 is TGTGCCAGCAGTTACCAGAGACAGGGAACTGAAGCTTTCTTT. Translating gives CASSYQRQGTEAFF.

This clone occurred once. The gene calls are TRBV7-2 and TRBJ2-4, with 7 bases aligning to TRBD1. The germline gives CDR1 SGHTA, CDR2 FQGNSA. V gave up 3 bases and J gave up 7 bases; unmatched junction bases: 9. The CDR3 spans 15 residues. CDR3 residues: CASSFRGPTTNIQYF. CDR3 in DNA: TGTGCCAGCAGCTTTAGGGGGCCGACTACGAACATTCAGTACTTC.

The chain joins TRBV30 to TRBJ2-2; D gene uncertain. The CDR3 runs 14 residues. CDR1 and CDR2 (germline): GTSNPN, SVGIG (reference sequence). The ends were cut back, 3 bases at V and 2 bases at J, with 10 bases in the middle. In DNA form, the CDR3 reads TGTGCCTGGAGCCATGGCCCTAACACCGGGGAGCTGTTTTTT. The encoded protein is CAWSHGPNTGELFF.

This chain joins TRBV7-8 and TRBJ1-6; 7 positions match TRBD1. Germline CDR1 SGHVS, CDR2 FQNEAQ. V lost 0 bases and J lost 9; bases outside the gene matches: 11. The CDR3 contains 17 residues. CDR3 in amino acids: CASSLAKQDRRISPLHF. The CDR3 DNA sequence: TGTGCCAGCAGCTTAGCGAAACAGGACAGGAGGATTTCACCCCTCCACTTT.

The CDR3, as DNA: TGCGCCAGCAGCCTAGCGGGAGGGCATGAGCAGTTCTTC. Amino acids: CASSLAGGHEQFF. The chain recombines TRBV10-1 with TRBJ2-1; TRBD2 aligns across 12 bases. In germline, CDR1 is WNHNN, CDR2 SYGVQD (reference sequence). CDR3 size: 13 residues. V was pared by 6 bases and J by 8 bases, with 2 bases of the junction left unmatched.

J is TRBJ1-3 and V is TRBV7-9, with D possibly TRBD1 on 5 matching bases. Germline V gene data show CDR1 as SEHNR and CDR2 as FQNEAQ (reference sequence). V dropped 5 bases and J dropped 0 bases, with 11 bases sitting between them. This CDR3 is 15 amino acids long. Here the CDR3 DNA reads TGTGCCAGCAGCCCCCAGGGCAACTCTGGAAACACCATATATTTT. Translated: CASSPQGNSGNTIYF. The full variable domain, rest sourced from reference TRBV7-9 and TRBJ1-3, is DTGVSQNPRHKITKRGQNVTFRCDPISEHNRLYWYRQTLGQGPEFLTYFQNEAQLEKSRLLSDRFSAERPKGSFSTLEIQRTEQGDSAMYLCASSPQGNSGNTIYFGEGSWLTVV.

This sequence joins TRBV27 and TRBJ1-1; TRBD1 aligns across 7 bases. CDR1 and CDR2 (germline): MNHEY, SMNVEV (reference sequence). V lost 5 bases, J lost 8 bases, and 14 bases stayed unmatched. The CDR3 has 15 amino acids. CDR3 sequence (DNA): TGTGCCAGCAGTACGCCCGGGACAGCCCCTAAAGAAGCTTTCTTT. The encoded protein is CASSTPGTAPKEAFF.

The chain couples TRBV30 to TRBJ2-2; no firm D call. CDR3 length: 14 amino acids. V gave up 2 bases and J gave up 8 bases, with 15 bases separating them. The germline gives CDR1 GTSNPN, CDR2 SVGIG (reference sequence). CDR3 protein: CAWSSELPEGELFF. CDR3 sequence (DNA): TGTGCCTGGAGTAGCGAACTACCGGAGGGGGAGCTGTTTTTT.

The gene calls are TRBV7-9 and TRBJ1-1, with TRBD1 matching over 10 bases. V lost 2 bases to trimming and J lost 6 bases; unmatched junction nucleotides: 3. Germline CDR1 and CDR2: SEHNR and FQNEAQ (reference sequence). There are 14 residues in the CDR3. CDR3 sequence reads: CASSLRQGASEAFF. The CDR3 DNA sequence: TGTGCCAGCAGCTTAAGACAGGGGGCCTCTGAAGCTTTCTTT.

The chain uses TRBV28 and TRBJ1-2; D gene ambiguous. Germline V gene sequence: CDR1 MDHEN, CDR2 SYDVKM. Deletions cut 6 bases from V and 5 bases from J, with 10 bases between. The CDR3 extends over 12 amino acids. CDR3 bases: TGTGCCAGCAGGATCACAGATTATGGCTACACCTTC. Protein sequence: CASRITDYGYTF.

The J gene is TRBJ2-7, the V gene TRBV27; D is perhaps TRBD2 (6 bases). Trimming removed 3 bases from V and 2 bases from J, with 8 bases in between. The CDR3 is 13 amino acids. Germline V gives CDR1 MNHEY, CDR2 SMNVEV (reference sequence). The CDR3 loop reads CASSLRDPYEQYF. The CDR3 nucleotides read TGTGCCAGCAGTTTGCGGGATCCCTACGAGCAGTACTTC.

The J gene is TRBJ2-7, the V gene TRBV19; maybe TRBD1 (6 bases). CDR1 and CDR2 from the germline V gene are LNHDA and SQIVND (reference sequence). Trimming took off 3 bases at V and 3 bases at J, with 12 bases between the two ends. The CDR3 loop spans 14 amino acids. The CDR3 DNA sequence: TGTGCCAGTAGTATGGGGGCAGGGTTCTACGAGCAGTACTTC. Protein: CASSMGAGFYEQYF.

The rearrangement joins TRBV5-1 to TRBJ2-5; 12 positions match TRBD2. This CDR3 comprises 15 residues. Per the germline V gene, CDR1 is SGHRS and CDR2 is YFSETQ. J was trimmed by 2 bases and V by 3 bases; bases with no gene match: 2. As DNA, the CDR3 is TGCGCCAGCAGCTGGGGGACTAGCGGGCAAGAGACCCAGTACTTC. As protein: CASSWGTSGQETQYF.

This chain joins TRBV28 and TRBJ2-3, with TRBD2 identical over 9 bases. CDR3 length equals 15 residues. The germline V gene has CDR1 MDHEN and CDR2 SYDVKM. V shed 2 bases, J shed 1 base, and the junction held 1 base outside the gene matches. In DNA form, the CDR3 reads TGTGCCAGCAGTTTAGGCGGGGGGGGCACAGATACGCAGTATTTT. Translated: CASSLGGGGTDTQYF.

The rearrangement links TRBV12-5 to TRBJ2-7; 10 bases are shared with TRBD2. CDR1 is LGHNT and CDR2 is FRNRAP in the germline V gene. The CDR3 is 19 amino acids. The ends lost 0 bases at V and 5 bases at J; junction bases unmatched: 16. The CDR3 region is CASGLVLWEKAGGPHEQYF. In DNA form, the CDR3 reads TGTGCTAGTGGTTTGGTACTGTGGGAGAAAGCGGGAGGGCCCCACGAGCAGTACTTC.

This clone has just a few counts. This rearrangement joins TRBV30 to TRBJ1-2; D is uncertain. The germline V gene has CDR1 GTSNPN and CDR2 SVGIG (reference sequence). V dropped 5 bases and J dropped 0 bases, with 16 bases sitting between them. The length of the CDR3 is 15 residues. CDR3 loop: CAWSFRSGTNYGYTF. The CDR3 bases are TGTGCCTGGTCCTTCCGGTCAGGTACTAACTATGGCTACACCTTC.

The chain couples TRBV27 to TRBJ2-5, with 7 bases aligning to TRBD2. The CDR3 loop spans 14 amino acids. V shed 3 bases and J 4 bases; nucleotides not matched to a gene: 5. The germline gives CDR1 MNHEY, CDR2 SMNVEV (reference sequence). The CDR3 spells CASSLAGGVETQYF. The CDR3 DNA is TGTGCCAGCAGTTTGGCTGGGGGGGTAGAGACCCAGTACTTC.